This TCR beta chain was found in a study of fetal regulatory T cell absence and autoimmunity. Study background: Without clinical diabetes, IPEX patients showed exocrine pancreas autoimmunity. Study-level findings and limits: Broadly similar TRB gene family usage was seen in pancreas and cord blood. Pancreas TCRs were oligoclonally enriched versus cord blood, some clones over 100-fold.

CDR1 is SNHLY and CDR2 is FYNNEI in the germline V gene. The CDR3 contains 12 residues. V shed 11 bases, J shed 6 bases, and the junction held 7 bases outside the gene matches. About this clone: No antigen is known for it.

The assay was run at survey level. Sequencing was performed with immunoSEQ multiplex PCR; in TCRdb, only in-frame clones are kept and a portion is missing. The sample lists tens of thousands of clones, around 83% occurring once. The specimen sequenced was cord blood. The clonotype comes from a newborn boy with IPEX syndrome. The chain joins TRBV2 to TRBJ2-1; 7 bases are a match to TRBD2. Here the CDR3 reads CASTGGGNEQFF. DNA of the CDR3: TGTGCCTCAACTGGGGGGGGCAATGAGCAGTTCTTC.